These 25 T cell receptor beta chains share one sample of origin, sequenced in a study of identical twins. MiXCR was run by TCRdb on the 5' RACE reads, yielding one entry per CDR3 protein. The table lists around 1.7 million distinct CDR3 sequences, under 35% of them singletons. Source material: cord blood. These receptors originate from a newborn girl in good health.

The chain uses TRBV20-1 and TRBJ1-3; tentative D call: TRBD1 (5 bases). The length of the CDR3 is 19 residues. Germline V gene sequence: CDR1 DFQATT, CDR2 SNEGSKA (reference sequence). The V gene lost 2 bases and the J gene lost 2 bases, with 25 bases spanning the gap. The CDR3 nucleotides read TGCAGTGCTAGACGACGGTTGGGCGACCGGGACGAAGCTGGAAACACCATATATTTT. Encoded protein: CSARRRLGDRDEAGNTIYF.

The chain carries TRBV7-9 and TRBJ2-1, with 7 nucleotides matching TRBD2. V lost 5 bases, J lost 5 bases, and 9 bases stayed unmatched. Germline CDR1 and CDR2: SEHNR and FQNEAQ (reference sequence). The CDR3 totals 15 residues. CDR3: CASSLVRAGNNEQFF. The DNA for the CDR3 is TGTGCCAGCAGCCTGGTAAGAGCGGGGAACAATGAGCAGTTCTTC.

Remarks on this clonotype: A read error is likely, as this CDR3 ends without the conserved phenylalanine or tryptophan. The chain carries TRBV20-1 and TRBJ2-7; unclear D gene. The CDR3 loop spans 13 amino acids. The V end lost 5 bases, the J end lost 0 bases, and 11 bases lay between the germline ends. Germline lookup yields CDR1 DFQATT and CDR2 SNEGSKA (reference sequence). In DNA, the CDR3 is TGCAGTGCTGAAGCAGGAAACTCCTACGAGCAGTACTTG. As protein: CSAEAGNSYEQYL.

This clonotype has only one observation. Relative to the germline gene, one junction end is altered; a read error may explain this. V gene TRBV6-2 or TRBV6-3 combines with J gene TRBJ2-4; no clear D gene. Gene TRBJ2-7 matches the end of the DNA better, so the J call may be wrong. The CDR3 has 11 amino acids. Germline-derived CDR1 and CDR2 are MNHEY and SVGEGT. The CDR3: CTSSQNYEQYF. The CDR3 bases are TGTACCAGCAGTCAAAACTACGAGCAGTACTTC.

This clonotype was found a few times. The V and J genes are TRBV5-6 and TRBJ2-7; 7 positions agree with TRBD2. Germline V lookup: CDR1 SGHDT, CDR2 YYEEEE. The CDR3 consists of 13 residues. Trimming at V came to 5 bases and at J to 2 bases, leaving 4 bases not matched to a gene. The CDR3 DNA is TGTGCCAGCAGAATGGGGGGGGCCTACGAGCAGTACTTC. It codes for CASRMGGAYEQYF. The full variable domain, its missing parts supplied by reference TRBV5-6 and TRBJ2-7, is DAGVTQSPTHLIKTRGQQVTLRCSPKSGHDTVSWYQQALGQGPQFIFQYYEEEERQRGNFPDRFSGHQFPNYSSELNVNALLLGDSALYLCASRMGGAYEQYFGPGTRLTVT.

This chain's CDR3 is CSARVPVDEQFF. The CDR3 bases are TGCAGTGCTAGAGTCCCTGTTGATGAGCAGTTCTTC. The chain couples TRBV20-1 to TRBJ2-1, with D unclear. The CDR3 consists of 12 residues. Per the germline V gene, CDR1 is DFQATT and CDR2 is SNEGSKA (reference sequence). V was clipped by 1 base and J by 8 bases, with 9 bases between them.

This chain links TRBV20-1 with TRBJ2-3, with 9 nucleotides matching TRBD2. Trimming removed 0 bases from V and 2 bases from J; junction bases left unmatched: 9. The germline CDR1 and CDR2 sequences are DFQATT and SNEGSKA (reference sequence). The CDR3 is 17 amino acids. The CDR3 nucleotides are TGCAGTGCTAGAGAAGGGACTAGCTGGACACTCACAGATACGCAGTATTTT. Its translation: CSAREGTSWTLTDTQYF.

The rearrangement joins TRBV9 to TRBJ2-3, with 8 bases aligning to TRBD2. The CDR3 sequence is 18 residues long. The ends lost 0 bases at V and 6 bases at J; junction bases unmatched: 15. From germline, CDR1 is SGDLS and CDR2 YYNGEE. The DNA of the CDR3 is TGTGCCAGCAGCGTAGCTACGGGGACTAGGGGACCTGGGGATACGCAGTATTTT. Its translation: CASSVATGTRGPGDTQYF.

A single count supports this clonotype. The J gene is TRBJ2-5, the V gene TRBV20-1; weak D call: TRBD1 (6 bases). V lost 6 bases and J lost 0, with 11 bases in between. CDR3 size: 13 residues. Germline CDR1 and CDR2: DFQATT and SNEGSKA (reference sequence). The CDR3 spells CSAEDRHQETQYF. As DNA, the CDR3 is TGCAGTGCAGAGGACAGACACCAAGAGACCCAGTACTTC.

This clonotype was counted only a few times. V gene TRBV7-2 combines with J gene TRBJ2-5; TRBD1 matches at 9 bases. With 3 bases clipped from V and 8 bases from J, the junction kept 10 bases outside the gene matches. Per the germline V gene, CDR1 is SGHTA and CDR2 is FQGNSA. The CDR3 is 15 amino acids. In nucleotides, the CDR3 is TGTGCCAGCAGCTTTACAGGGACAGGGTTGGGCACCCAGTACTTC. Amino acids: CASSFTGTGLGTQYF.

The CDR3 bases are TGTGCCACCAGTGATTTGTCCGAGACCCAGTACTTC. It translates to CATSDLSETQYF. The rearrangement joins TRBV24-1 to TRBJ2-5; no definite D call. The CDR3 is made up of 12 amino acids. Germline V gene data show CDR1 as KGHDR and CDR2 as SFDVKD. The V end was cut by 0 bases, the J end by 5 bases, with 3 bases between.

The V and J genes are TRBV20-1 and TRBJ2-3; tentatively, D is TRBD1 (6 bases). Looked up from germline, CDR1 is DFQATT and CDR2 is SNEGSKA (reference sequence). The CDR3 is 15 residues long. V was pared by 4 bases and J by 4 bases, with 18 bases between. In nucleotides, the CDR3 is TGCAGTGCTACTCAGGGGAGCGGATTGGCAGATACGCAGTATTTT. This encodes CSATQGSGLADTQYF.

In nucleotides, the CDR3 is TGCAGTGCACCCATGGGGCAGGGTCATGGCTACACCTTC. It translates to CSAPMGQGHGYTF. The rearrangement joins TRBV20-1 to TRBJ1-2; a weak D match, TRBD1 (5 bases). The CDR3 runs to 13 residues. Germline V gives CDR1 DFQATT, CDR2 SNEGSKA (reference sequence). The ends were cut back, 6 bases at V and 6 bases at J, with 17 bases in the middle.

The chain is built from TRBV7-8 and TRBJ2-1; D is unresolved. The V end was cut by 2 bases, the J end by 6 bases, with 11 bases between. The germline gives CDR1 SGHVS, CDR2 FQNEAQ. The CDR3 loop spans 14 amino acids. The CDR3 region is CASSLLSIANEQFF. The CDR3, as DNA: TGTGCCAGCAGCTTATTGTCGATAGCCAATGAGCAGTTCTTC. The entire variable domain, with the rest obtained from reference TRBV7-8 and TRBJ2-1, is as follows: GAGVSQSPRYKVAKRGQDVALRCDPISGHVSLFWYQQALGQGPEFLTYFQNEAQLDKSGLPSDRFFAERPEGSVSTLKIQRTQQEDSAVYLCASSLLSIANEQFFGPGTRLTVL.

This rearrangement joins TRBV11-2 to TRBJ2-2; D gene ambiguous. The CDR3 loop spans 15 amino acids. Trimming left V 3 bases short and J 0 bases short, with 8 bases between. Germline values: CDR1 SGHAT, CDR2 FQNNGV. Here the CDR3 DNA reads TGTGCCAGCAGCTTTACGGCAGCGAACACCGGGGAGCTGTTTTTT. This gives the protein CASSFTAANTGELFF.

V gene TRBV27 combines with J gene TRBJ2-1, with 10 bases identical to TRBD2. CDR1 is MNHEY, CDR2 SMNVEV, per germline (reference sequence). This CDR3 contains 16 residues. The ends lost 2 bases at V and 8 bases at J; junction bases unmatched: 9. The CDR3 here is CASSLRASGSNYEQFF. As DNA, the CDR3 is TGTGCCAGCAGTTTAAGGGCTAGCGGGAGTAACTATGAGCAGTTCTTC.

This rearrangement joins TRBV12-3 or TRBV12-4 to TRBJ2-7; 10 bases match TRBD1. Germline trimming cut 5 bases from V and 0 bases from J; bases unmatched to any gene: 16. The CDR3 totals 19 residues. CDR3 protein: CASSPGTGVFGGSSYEQYF. CDR3 nucleotide sequence: TGTGCCAGCAGTCCTGGGACAGGGGTTTTCGGCGGGAGCTCCTACGAGCAGTACTTC.

Only a few counts were recorded for this clonotype. V usage is TRBV27 and J usage is TRBJ1-2, with TRBD1 identical over 7 bases. This CDR3 spans 16 amino acids. V was pared by 6 bases and J by 4 bases, with 14 bases of the junction left unmatched. The V gene's germline CDR1 is MNHEY and CDR2 SMNVEV (reference sequence). Here the CDR3 reads CASSLTGTDFIYGYTF. The CDR3 DNA reads as TGTGCCAGCAGCCTAACCGGGACAGACTTTATCTATGGCTACACCTTC.

V and J are TRBV30 and TRBJ1-1; tentatively, D is TRBD1 (6 bases). Germline-derived CDR1 and CDR2 are GTSNPN and SVGIG (reference sequence). Trimming left V 0 bases short and J 5 bases short, with 22 bases between. CDR3 size: 17 residues. CDR3 sequence: CAWSVLVMGHRRTEAFF. As DNA, the CDR3 is TGTGCCTGGAGTGTACTTGTAATGGGACACCGGCGGACTGAAGCTTTCTTT.

The V call is TRBV4-1, the J call TRBJ2-7; 13 bases line up with TRBD2. The J call is uncertain, as TRBJ2-4 better fits the DNA end. CDR1 is MGHRA, CDR2 YSYEKL, per germline. The CDR3 length is 16 residues. CDR3 DNA: TGCGCCAGCAGCCAAGGGGGACTAGCGGGGTTGCACATTCAGTACTTC. The encoded protein is CASSQGGLAGLHIQYF.

The chain links TRBV6-5 to TRBJ1-2; D remains ambiguous. CDR1 and CDR2 (germline): MNHEY, SVGAGI. This CDR3 comprises 11 residues. Trimming pared 4 bases from V and 7 bases from J, leaving 7 bases between. In nucleotides, the CDR3 is TGTGCCAGCAGTTCCTCTTTTGGCTACACCTTC. Translated: CASSSSFGYTF.

This clonotype was found a few times. CDR3 in DNA: TGCAGTGCTAGTCGCGCGGGACCCAATGAGCAGTTCTTC. Protein product: CSASRAGPNEQFF. The rearrangement links TRBV20-1 to TRBJ2-1; possible D gene TRBD2, 6 bases. Trimming took off 3 bases at V and 6 bases at J, with 12 bases between the two ends. The length of the CDR3 is 13 residues. The germline gives CDR1 DFQATT, CDR2 SNEGSKA (reference sequence).

This clonotype was seen ten or more times. The rearrangement links TRBV29-1 to TRBJ2-5; 8 bases are shared with TRBD2. V shed 1 base, J shed 1 base, and the junction held 11 bases outside the gene matches. This CDR3 has 17 amino acids. Germline values: CDR1 SQVTM, CDR2 ANQGSEA. The CDR3 region has the DNA TGCAGCGTTGAAGGGGGAAGGCAACTAGCGGTCCAAGAGACCCAGTACTTC. This encodes CSVEGGRQLAVQETQYF. Full variable domain (missing parts from reference TRBV29-1 and TRBJ2-5): SAVISQKPSRDICQRGTSLTIQCQVDSQVTMMFWYRQQPGQSLTLIATANQGSEATYESGFVIDKFPISRPNLTFSTLTVSNMSPEDSSIYLCSVEGGRQLAVQETQYFGPGTRLLVL.

The rearrangement uses TRBV20-1 and TRBJ1-4; 7 bases are shared with TRBD1. Germline V lookup: CDR1 DFQATT, CDR2 SNEGSKA (reference sequence). V dropped 7 bases and J dropped 5; count of bases not matched to a gene: 4. The CDR3 extends over 12 amino acids. CDR3 sequence: CSGGRGNEKLFF. In DNA form, the CDR3 reads TGCAGTGGGGGCAGGGGGAATGAAAAACTGTTTTTT.

A few counts support this clonotype. The chain employs TRBV20-1 and TRBJ2-7; D is undetermined. The CDR3 has 11 residues. The germline CDR1 and CDR2 sequences are DFQATT and SNEGSKA (reference sequence). The V end was cut by 6 bases, the J end by 0 bases, with 6 bases between. CDR3 nucleotide sequence: TGCAGTGCCCCGGTCTCCTACGAGCAGTACTTC. Protein product: CSAPVSYEQYF.